This TCR beta chain was retrieved from a study of blood T cell repertoires in COVID-19. Study in general: From the United States, Italy and Spain came samples of acute and convalescent COVID-19.

Ages ranged from roughly 18 to 100 years, with residence in around 24 US areas. Membership in each cohort depended on participant-reported clinical history. Exposed enrollees had met someone with a PCR-confirmed or clinician-diagnosed COVID-19 case at some point within the 2 weeks before study entry. TCRdb keeps only in-frame clones here, not all; method: immunoSEQ multiplex PCR. The top ten hold about 6.2% of the sample, which has 250,000 to 300,000 clones, roughly 81% seen once. The receptor was derived from a woman in her 50s who had been exposed to COVID-19. The sample was PBMCs or T cells enriched from blood (not recorded which).

CDR3 region: CASSYRAGAMNTEAFF. The CDR3 nucleotides read TGTGCCAGCAGTTACCGGGCAGGGGCCATGAACACTGAAGCTTTCTTT. This chain connects TRBV6-5 to TRBJ1-1, with a possible D match to TRBD1 (6 bases). V shed 2 bases and J shed 0 bases, with 13 bases lying between them. Germline CDR1 MNHEY, CDR2 SVGAGI. This CDR3 comprises 16 residues.